This passage covers 23 T cell receptor beta chains from one sample sequenced in a study of cytomegalovirus exposure and HLA in healthy donors. Primers included in the PCR were 60 Vbeta and 13 Jbeta primers. Here immunoSEQ multiplex PCR was the method, and the copy in TCRdb shows in-frame clones only, minus some. The sample comprises approximately 290,000 clones, 75% to 90% of which are singletons, and about 0.3% rests with the top ten. Source material: PBMCs. These receptors came from a girl aged 2-10 years in good health and CMV-seronegative.

In nucleotides, the CDR3 is TGTGCCAGCAGTAACGGCGGGGAGAATGAGCAGTTCTTC. It yields the protein CASSNGGENEQFF. The V gene is TRBV25-1, the J gene TRBJ2-1; maybe TRBD2 (6 bases). Trimming removed 5 bases from V and 7 bases from J, with 12 bases in between. The V gene's germline CDR1 is MGHDK and CDR2 SYGVNS. The CDR3 is 13 amino acids.

This clone was counted between two and nine times. This chain joins TRBV7-9 and TRBJ2-7; tentatively, D is TRBD2 (6 bases). The CDR3 is made up of 14 amino acids. Trimming cost V 7 bases and J 0 bases, with 13 bases left between them. Germline CDR1 SEHNR, CDR2 FQNEAQ (reference sequence). Written as DNA, the CDR3 is TGTGCCAGCACCCCTCGGGAGCACTCCTACGAGCAGTACTTC. Protein: CASTPREHSYEQYF.

The rearrangement links TRBV4-1 to TRBJ2-7, with 7 bases matching TRBD1. CDR3 length: 15 residues. Germline trimming cut 2 bases from V and 3 bases from J; bases unmatched to any gene: 7. The germline CDR1 and CDR2 sequences are MGHRA and YSYEKL. CDR3 DNA: TGCGCCAGCAGCCAACAACAGGGGAGATACTACGAGCAGTACTTC. The encoded protein is CASSQQQGRYYEQYF.

This sequence joins TRBV20-1 and TRBJ2-7; TRBD1 matches 8 bases. The CDR3 runs to 11 residues. CDR1 and CDR2 from the germline V gene are DFQATT and SNEGSKA (reference sequence). Here the CDR3 reads CRGQGAYEQYF. The CDR3 nucleotides read TGCAGAGGACAGGGTGCCTACGAGCAGTACTTC.

The chain joins TRBV28 to TRBJ2-1, with D maybe TRBD2 (6 bases). V shed 1 base and J shed 3 bases, with 10 bases lying between them. The CDR3 has 15 residues. Germline CDR1 MDHEN, CDR2 SYDVKM. The CDR3 region has the DNA TGTGCCAGCAGTTTATTGGAGGGAAACTACAATGAGCAGTTCTTC. It codes for CASSLLEGNYNEQFF.

The rearrangement links TRBV27 to TRBJ1-4; D is uncertain. CDR3 size: 14 residues. CDR1 is MNHEY, CDR2 SMNVEV, per germline (reference sequence). The V end was cut by 0 bases, the J end by 8 bases, with 10 bases between. CDR3 protein: CASSLSQFWEKLFF. The CDR3 DNA sequence: TGTGCCAGCAGTTTATCGCAGTTTTGGGAAAAACTGTTTTTT.

This clone appeared a single time. CDR3 in amino acids: CAAVLSEQYF. Here the CDR3 DNA reads TGTGCCGCCGTGCTTAGCGAGCAGTACTTC. This chain connects TRBV28 to TRBJ2-7; D not resolved. The germline V gene has CDR1 MDHEN and CDR2 SYDVKM. V gave up 11 bases and J gave up 6 bases, with 11 bases separating them. The CDR3 contains 10 residues.

The CDR3 DNA reads TGCGCCAGCAGCTTGTCTGGGCTAGCGGATACCTACGAGCAGTACTTC. Its translation: CASSLSGLADTYEQYF. V and J are TRBV5-1 and TRBJ2-5; TRBD2 aligns across 7 bases. The J call may be mistaken, given a closer DNA end match to TRBJ2-7. Germline CDR1 SGHRS, CDR2 YFSETQ. This CDR3 is 16 amino acids long.

The chain recombines TRBV2 with TRBJ2-2; a weak D match, TRBD1 (6 bases). V lost 3 bases, J lost 6 bases, and 14 bases lay in between. In germline, CDR1 is SNHLY, CDR2 FYNNEI. This CDR3 spans 15 amino acids. CDR3 sequence reads: CASSDGTFYSGELFF. The DNA of the CDR3 is TGTGCCAGCAGTGACGGGACATTTTATTCCGGGGAGCTGTTTTTT.

There are a few counts of this clone. The chain carries TRBV6-6 and TRBJ2-3; 11 nucleotides match TRBD2. Looked up from germline, CDR1 is MNHNY and CDR2 is SVGAGI (reference sequence). The CDR3 is 16 residues long. J gave up 2 bases and V 6 bases, and 7 bases lay outside the gene matches. For the CDR3, the DNA is TGTGCCAGCAGCGACAGACTAGCGGGGCCCACAGATACGCAGTATTTT. It encodes CASSDRLAGPTDTQYF.

This clone is a singleton in its sample. The rearrangement links TRBV6-1 to TRBJ2-7, with D perhaps TRBD2 (5 bases). CDR1 is MNHNS and CDR2 is SASEGT in the germline V gene. CDR3 length: 13 residues. Trimming removed 10 bases from V and 5 bases from J, with 18 bases in between. The CDR3 region is CATPDSPPNEQYF. CDR3 DNA: TGTGCCACCCCGGACTCCCCACCTAACGAGCAGTACTTC.

This chain links TRBV27 with TRBJ2-3; 11 bases are a match to TRBD2. After removal of 7 bases from V and 4 bases from J, the junction contained 28 bases not matched to a gene. The CDR3 runs to 22 residues. CDR1 and CDR2 from the germline V gene are MNHEY and SMNVEV (reference sequence). The CDR3 bases are TGTGCCAGCATCCGGATCCGGGATGGACTAGCGGGTTCCCATTTTGTCCCAGATACGCAGTATTTT. Translation gives CASIRIRDGLAGSHFVPDTQYF.

This sequence joins TRBV28 and TRBJ2-5, with 7 nucleotides matching TRBD1. V was clipped by 3 bases and J by 2 bases; unmatched bases: 0. This CDR3 is built from 13 residues. CDR1 and CDR2 from the germline V gene are MDHEN and SYDVKM. Written as DNA, the CDR3 is TGTGCCAGCAGTTTCAGGGGGCAAGAGACCCAGTACTTC. It specifies CASSFRGQETQYF.

The gene calls are TRBV2 and TRBJ2-7; TRBD2 matches 7 bases. Germline lookup yields CDR1 SNHLY and CDR2 FYNNEI. The CDR3 has 13 amino acids. V shed 11 bases, J shed 2 bases, and the junction held 9 bases outside the gene matches. The CDR3 bases are TGTGCCTGGACGCGGGAGATTACCTACGAGCAGTACTTC. Encoded protein: CAWTREITYEQYF.

The V call is TRBV7-8, the J call TRBJ1-5; D may be TRBD1 (6 bases). Trimming stripped 5 bases from V and 5 bases from J, with 22 bases between. The germline gives CDR1 SGHVS, CDR2 FQNEAQ. CDR3 length equals 17 residues. CDR3 region: CASSVRGRGSPHQPQHF. As DNA, the CDR3 is TGTGCCAGCAGCGTCCGGGGCAGGGGTTCTCCCCATCAGCCCCAGCATTTT.

The V and J genes are TRBV2 and TRBJ2-2; D is unclear. The CDR3 is 12 residues long. Trimming left V 6 bases short and J 6 bases short, with 8 bases between. Germline V lookup: CDR1 SNHLY, CDR2 FYNNEI. CDR3 nucleotide sequence: TGTGCCAGCAGGACAAGGTCCGGGGAGCTGTTTTTT. Translating gives CASRTRSGELFF.

The genes are TRBV7-8 and TRBJ2-1; 8 nucleotides align to TRBD1. V shed 1 base, J shed 4 bases, and the junction held 6 bases outside the gene matches. Germline CDR1 reads SGHVS; CDR2 reads FQNEAQ. The CDR3 covers 16 residues. The CDR3 DNA follows: TGTGCCAGCAGCTTAGGTGCGACAGGGGCGTACAATGAGCAGTTCTTC. Translation: CASSLGATGAYNEQFF.

This chain links TRBV5-1 with TRBJ2-7; 13 nucleotides agree with TRBD2. This CDR3 spans 20 amino acids. The V gene end was trimmed by 1 base and the J gene end by 4 bases; junction bases not matched to a gene: 17. Germline V gives CDR1 SGHRS, CDR2 YFSETQ. As DNA, the CDR3 is TGCGCCAGCAGCTTGCCCCTTGATACTAGCGGGAGGGGTTCTGGATACGAGCAGTACTTC. The encoded protein is CASSLPLDTSGRGSGYEQYF.

The V and J genes are TRBV5-6 and TRBJ2-3, with 9 bases lining up with TRBD2. This CDR3 contains 18 residues. Per the germline V gene, CDR1 is SGHDT and CDR2 is YYEEEE. V shed 0 bases, J shed 2 bases, and the junction held 10 bases outside the gene matches. The CDR3 here is CASSLAVLAGSYTDTQYF. CDR3 DNA: TGTGCCAGCAGCTTGGCCGTCCTAGCGGGGAGCTACACAGATACGCAGTATTTT.

The chain has TRBV5-1 and TRBJ1-1; 9 bases agree with TRBD1. Germline V lookup: CDR1 SGHRS, CDR2 YFSETQ. The CDR3 is 16 amino acids. With V trimmed by 2 bases and J by 4 bases, 9 bases remained unmatched. The CDR3 sequence is CASSFTGGAWTTEAFF. CDR3 DNA: TGCGCCAGCAGCTTTACAGGGGGCGCTTGGACCACTGAAGCTTTCTTT.

Here the CDR3 reads CASSLEAGGVDTQYF. CDR3 DNA sequence: TGTGCCAGCAGCTTAGAGGCGGGAGGGGTAGATACGCAGTATTTT. The chain carries TRBV7-8 and TRBJ2-3, with 9 bases fitting TRBD2. The junction had 4 bases not matched to a gene; V was cut back by 1 base and J by 5 bases. This CDR3 comprises 15 residues. CDR1 is SGHVS, CDR2 FQNEAQ, per germline.

This sequence joins TRBV6-6 and TRBJ1-2; D uncertain. Trimming shortened V by 4 bases and J by 6 bases, and 9 bases separated the two germline ends. From germline, CDR1 is MNHNY and CDR2 SVGAGI (reference sequence). The CDR3 runs 12 residues. DNA of the CDR3: TGTGCCAGCAGTTTGGGGAGCGATGGCTACACCTTC. Translation gives CASSLGSDGYTF.

This clone occurred a few times. The chain recombines TRBV10-2 with TRBJ2-1; TRBD2 is a possible D gene (5 bases). V was pared by 6 bases and J by 0 bases, with 18 bases between. Germline loops: CDR1 WSHSY, CDR2 SAAADI. There are 17 residues in the CDR3. In DNA, the CDR3 is TGCGCCAGCAGACCGGTCGGGGAATTGAGCTCCTACAATGAGCAGTTCTTC. This translates into CASRPVGELSSYNEQFF.